The TCR beta chain described here comes from a study of blood T cell repertoires in COVID-19. Background on the study: Some COVID-19 samples were acute and others convalescent; all came from the United States, Italy and Spain. The cDNA or gDNA used as material had been derived from T cells, B-cell-depleted T cells, or PBMCs.

J lost 7 bases, V lost 4 bases, and 11 bases had no gene match. CDR3 length: 15 amino acids. Germline CDR1 is SGHDT and CDR2 is YYEEEE. Authors' methods: Amplifying reference gene primers gave estimates of nucleated cell counts. Repertoires were generated with immunoSEQ multiplex PCR, while TCRdb's copy carries only in-frame clones and drops some. V, J and clone size are taken as reported in that table, and D and trimming were inferred from the DNA itself. This sample has about 220,000 clones, with roughly 80% found just once. This clone was observed a handful of times. The receptor comes from a woman in her 70s with acute or convalescent COVID-19. J is TRBJ1-5 and V is TRBV5-6, with 7 bases that match TRBD1. Sequenced material: peripheral blood. Written as DNA, the CDR3 is TGTGCCAGCAGCGGACCGGGACAGTTAAGGCAGCCCCAGCATTTT. Translating gives CASSGPGQLRQPQHF.